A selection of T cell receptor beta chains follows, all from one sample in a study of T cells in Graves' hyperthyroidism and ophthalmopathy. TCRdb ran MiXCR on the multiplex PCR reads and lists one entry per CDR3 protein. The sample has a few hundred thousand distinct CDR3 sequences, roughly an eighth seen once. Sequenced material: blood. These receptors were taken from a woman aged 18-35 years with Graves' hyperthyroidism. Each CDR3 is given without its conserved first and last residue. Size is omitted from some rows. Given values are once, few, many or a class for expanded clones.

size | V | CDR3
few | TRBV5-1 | ASSATGTENSPLH
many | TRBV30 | AWRTDNEKLF
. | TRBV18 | VSSPLRDTEAF
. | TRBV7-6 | ASSLAGNSPLH
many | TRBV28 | ASSKHLLAGVYPEQF
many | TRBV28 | ASSLSRGQPQH
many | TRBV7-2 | ASSLQGRMNTEAF
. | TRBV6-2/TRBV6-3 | ASSFRPWIAQGGKETQY
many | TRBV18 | ASSPPSRDRGGYT
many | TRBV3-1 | ASSQDLGEETQETQY
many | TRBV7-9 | ASSQFTGRSNQPQH
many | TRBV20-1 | SARDGGDPVDTQY
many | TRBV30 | AWSVTGYTEAF
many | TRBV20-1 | SASLAGANEQF
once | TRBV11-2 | ASSWGEGAAGQPQH